The 26 T cell receptor beta chains reported below all come from one sample, sequenced in a study of shared clonotypes between healthy human individuals. Assay used: immunoSEQ multiplex PCR; TCRdb lists only in-frame clones, some missing. The sample yields under 2,500,000 clones, about 94% seen once. The sample comprised naive CD4+ T cells sorted from blood. Subset indicated: CD45RA+ positively selected. The receptors were gathered from a man between 18 and 29 years old in good health.

In its sample, this clone was seen a few times. Other DNA sequences in the same sample also yield this CDR3. The chain carries TRBV5-1 and TRBJ1-6, with a possible D match to TRBD1 (5 bases). This CDR3 contains 14 residues. Germline CDR1 is SGHRS and CDR2 is YFSETQ. V lost 1 base and J lost 5, with 7 bases in between. This CDR3 reads CASSLQQDNSPLHF. The CDR3 region has the DNA TGCGCCAGCAGCTTGCAACAGGATAATTCACCCCTCCACTTT.

This clone was counted between two and nine times. The chain is built from TRBV19 and TRBJ1-2; 9 bases map to TRBD1. This CDR3 has 15 residues. J lost 5 bases, V lost 5 bases, and 9 bases had no gene match. Per the germline V gene, CDR1 is LNHDA and CDR2 is SQIVND (reference sequence). In nucleotides, the CDR3 is TGTGCCAGTAGTGTCCGGGACAGGGAATTGTATGGCTACACCTTC. Protein product: CASSVRDRELYGYTF.

The rearrangement links TRBV30 to TRBJ1-2, with TRBD1 identical over 10 bases. Germline V CDR1 and CDR2: GTSNPN, SVGIG (reference sequence). This CDR3 region has 13 residues. Losses at the gene ends were 6 bases for V and 5 bases for J; bases not matched to a gene: 6. CDR3 in amino acids: CACLTGGGYGYTF. CDR3 DNA: TGTGCCTGCCTGACAGGGGGCGGATATGGCTACACCTTC.

This chain connects TRBV28 to TRBJ2-3, with D perhaps TRBD1 (5 bases). CDR3 length: 15 residues. Trimming removed 5 bases at V and 3 bases at J, with 15 bases between. Looked up from germline, CDR1 is MDHEN and CDR2 is SYDVKM. CDR3 sequence: CASSASRGRTDTQYF. In DNA, the CDR3 is TGTGCCAGCAGTGCCTCTAGGGGCCGGACAGATACGCAGTATTTT.

The chain is built from TRBV19 and TRBJ2-7; 7 nucleotides align to TRBD2. V was pared by 1 base and J by 6 bases, with 9 bases of the junction left unmatched. Germline V CDR1 and CDR2: LNHDA, SQIVND (reference sequence). The CDR3 consists of 15 residues. CDR3 loop: CASSIGGLVSVEQYF. The CDR3 coding sequence is TGTGCCAGTAGTATAGGAGGACTAGTATCGGTCGAGCAGTACTTC.

This chain connects TRBV28 to TRBJ1-5, with 11 bases lining up with TRBD1. Germline CDR1 and CDR2: MDHEN and SYDVKM. Trimming took 4 bases from V and 6 from J; bases not matched to a gene: 5. This CDR3 region has 15 residues. In DNA form, the CDR3 reads TGTGCCAGCAGTTCGGGACAGGGGGTAGGTCAGCCCCAGCATTTT. It encodes CASSSGQGVGQPQHF.

V gene TRBV5-4 combines with J gene TRBJ1-1; 8 positions agree with TRBD1. Unmatched junction bases numbered 4, after V lost 7 bases and J lost 5 bases. The CDR3 runs 12 residues. In germline, CDR1 is SGHNT, CDR2 YYREEE (reference sequence). Here the CDR3 DNA reads TGTGCCAGCGGCAGGGGGCTTACTGAAGCTTTCTTT. Translated: CASGRGLTEAFF.

The gene calls are TRBV19 and TRBJ1-4; 7 bases fit TRBD1. The CDR3 sequence is 15 residues long. The J segment lost 4 bases and the V segment lost 9 bases, leaving 11 bases of the junction unmatched. Germline V gene lookup returns CDR1 LNHDA and CDR2 SQIVND (reference sequence). CDR3 sequence: CASSLGQTINEKLFF. CDR3 sequence (DNA): TGTGCCAGCTCCCTGGGACAGACAATTAATGAAAAACTGTTTTTT. Filled out from reference TRBV19 and TRBJ1-4, the complete variable domain reads DGGITQSPKYLFRKEGQNVTLSCEQNLNHDAMYWYRQDPGQGLRLIYYSQIVNDFQKGDIAEGYSVSREKKESFPLTVTSAQKNPTAFYLCASSLGQTINEKLFFGSGTQLSVL.

This chain uses TRBV9 with TRBJ1-2, with D tentatively TRBD1 (6 bases). V was cut by 0 bases and J by 1 base, with 16 bases left in between. Germline V CDR1 and CDR2: SGDLS, YYNGEE. The CDR3 is 17 amino acids. The chain's CDR3 is CASSVDRATSLNYGYTF. The CDR3 DNA reads as TGTGCCAGCAGCGTAGACAGGGCCACTTCGCTTAACTATGGCTACACCTTC.

The chain is built from TRBV5-1 and TRBJ2-7, with 8 bases that match TRBD2. Germline V gene sequence: CDR1 SGHRS, CDR2 YFSETQ. Trimming took 2 bases from V and 2 from J; bases not matched to a gene: 12. The CDR3 runs 17 residues. The CDR3: CASSLPLLAGNAYEQYF. CDR3 coding DNA: TGCGCCAGCAGCTTACCATTATTAGCGGGGAACGCCTACGAGCAGTACTTC.

V is TRBV5-4 and J is TRBJ2-2; D remains unclear. The V and J ends lost 2 bases and 3 bases respectively, with 5 bases between them. CDR3 length: 13 residues. Looked up from germline, CDR1 is SGHNT and CDR2 is YYREEE (reference sequence). CDR3 in DNA: TGTGCCAGCAGCTTAAGGCACACCGGGGAGCTGTTTTTT. Translation: CASSLRHTGELFF. Variable domain in full (rest from reference TRBV5-4 and TRBJ2-2): ETGVTQSPTHLIKTRGQQVTLRCSSQSGHNTVSWYQQALGQGPQFIFQYYREEENGRGNFPPRFSGLQFPNYSSELNVNALELDDSALYLCASSLRHTGELFFGEGSRLTVL.

The chain combines TRBV6-6 with TRBJ1-1; no definite D call. CDR1 is MNHNY, CDR2 SVGAGI, per germline (reference sequence). This CDR3 region has 14 residues. V was pared by 8 bases and J by 1 base, with 14 bases between. CDR3 region: CASAFPRRNTEAFF. CDR3 DNA: TGTGCCAGCGCTTTTCCTCGGCGGAACACTGAAGCTTTCTTT.

Only a few counts were recorded for this clone. The V gene is TRBV18, the J gene TRBJ2-5; no firm D call. This CDR3 has 14 amino acids. CDR1 is KGHSH, CDR2 LQKENI, per germline. Trimming left V 1 base short and J 5 bases short, with 11 bases between. CDR3 sequence (DNA): TGTGCCAGCTCACCACGCCTAGACCTGGAGACCCAGTACTTC. It encodes CASSPRLDLETQYF.

A single count supports this clone. One end of the junction is discordant with germline, which a read error may explain. The chain links TRBV6-1 to TRBJ2-7; D might be TRBD1 or TRBD2, each matching 6 bases. The germline gives CDR1 MNHNS, CDR2 SASEGT. The CDR3 is 12 residues long. CDR3 in amino acids: CASSELGKGGRF. DNA for the CDR3: TGTGCCAGCAGTGAACTCGGGAAGGGGGGTAGGTTC.

V gene TRBV5-6 combines with J gene TRBJ2-2, with 9 bases matching TRBD1. Germline V gene data show CDR1 as SGHDT and CDR2 as YYEEEE. CDR3 length equals 15 residues. The ends lost 6 bases at V and 8 bases at J; junction bases unmatched: 11. CDR3 sequence reads: CASIPDRGKAGELFF. In nucleotides, the CDR3 is TGTGCCAGCATCCCGGACAGGGGAAAAGCAGGGGAGCTGTTTTTT.

This chain joins TRBV5-1 and TRBJ1-1; tentative D call: TRBD1 (6 bases). The germline V gene encodes CDR1 SGHRS and CDR2 YFSETQ. V was cut by 0 bases and J by 5 bases, with 17 bases left in between. The CDR3 loop spans 16 amino acids. CDR3 DNA: TGCGCCAGCAGCTTGGAAGGGGGACACTACAGGACTGAAGCTTTCTTT. Its translation: CASSLEGGHYRTEAFF.

The sample holds one count of this clone. J is TRBJ1-2 and V is TRBV12-5, with D hard to call. Germline CDR1 reads LGHNT; CDR2 reads FRNRAP. This CDR3 contains 13 residues. The V and J ends lost 1 base and 3 bases respectively, with 6 bases between them. CDR3 sequence reads: CASGLGEYYGYTF. Written as DNA, the CDR3 is TGTGCTAGTGGTTTGGGGGAGTACTATGGCTACACCTTC.

As for this clone: Other DNA sequences in the same sample also yield this CDR3. The DNA of the CDR3 is TGCGCCAGCAGCCCAAGCGGGCCTAGCACAGATACGCAGTATTTT. It encodes CASSPSGPSTDTQYF. This chain links TRBV5-1 with TRBJ2-3; perhaps TRBD2 as D (6 bases). V was cut by 4 bases and J by 0 bases, with 12 bases left in between. The CDR3 has 15 amino acids. Germline loops: CDR1 SGHRS, CDR2 YFSETQ.

This clone was detected a few times. The chain recombines TRBV19 with TRBJ2-7; D is ambiguous. Per the germline V gene, CDR1 is LNHDA and CDR2 is SQIVND (reference sequence). This CDR3 has 13 residues. V was pared by 1 base and J by 0 bases, with 4 bases between. CDR3 nucleotide sequence: TGTGCCAGTAGTATAGGCAACTCCTACGAGCAGTACTTC. Its translation: CASSIGNSYEQYF.

The chain links TRBV6-1 to TRBJ2-7; the D gene is possibly TRBD2 (5 bases). Germline V gives CDR1 MNHNS, CDR2 SASEGT. The CDR3 loop spans 14 amino acids. V gave up 4 bases and J gave up 0 bases, with 10 bases separating them. The CDR3 DNA is TGTGCCAGCAGTGCCCCCGGGATCTCCTACGAGCAGTACTTC. Its protein is CASSAPGISYEQYF.

The CDR3 coding sequence is TGTGCCAGCAGTAGTCACAGGGGTGGTGGCTACGAGCAGTACTTC. Translated, it gives CASSSHRGGGYEQYF. This chain links TRBV28 with TRBJ2-7, with 7 bases that match TRBD1. CDR3 length equals 15 residues. Germline CDR1 and CDR2: MDHEN and SYDVKM. Unmatched junction bases numbered 10, after V lost 5 bases and J lost 3 bases.

The CDR3 nucleotides read TGCGCCAGCAGCCAAGCACTAGCAGAGAGCTCCTACAATGAGCAGTTCTTC. This gives the protein CASSQALAESSYNEQFF. The gene calls are TRBV4-3 and TRBJ2-1, with a tentative D call TRBD2 (6 bases). V was clipped by 1 base and J by 0 bases, with 13 bases between them. Germline CDR1 and CDR2: LGHNA and YSLEER. The CDR3 extends over 17 amino acids.

The chain links TRBV19 to TRBJ1-5; the match to TRBD1 covers 8 bases. Germline CDR1 is LNHDA and CDR2 is SQIVND (reference sequence). CDR3 size: 15 residues. Germline trimming cut 7 bases from V and 7 bases from J; bases unmatched to any gene: 12. Here the CDR3 reads CASKGRQGLQQPQHF. The CDR3 bases are TGTGCCAGTAAAGGTAGACAGGGGTTACAGCAGCCCCAGCATTTT.

This clone was detected only once. V usage is TRBV11-2 and J usage is TRBJ2-2; 8 bases fit TRBD2. Germline V gene sequence: CDR1 SGHAT, CDR2 FQNNGV. Trimming took 5 bases from V and 0 from J; bases not matched to a gene: 5. CDR3 length: 16 residues. The CDR3 DNA follows: TGTGCCAGCAGCACGACTAGCGCCGCGAACACCGGGGAGCTGTTTTTT. Its protein product is CASSTTSAANTGELFF.

The CDR3 bases are TGTGCCAGCAGCAAAACCTTGATCAATGAGCAGTTCTTC. This sequence encodes CASSKTLINEQFF. The genes are TRBV11-1 and TRBJ2-1; no reliable D call. The CDR3 spans 13 residues. The V end was cut by 5 bases, the J end by 6 bases, with 11 bases between. Germline loops: CDR1 SGHAT, CDR2 FQDESV (reference sequence).

V and J are TRBV2 and TRBJ2-5, with TRBD2 as a possible D gene (5 bases). Trimming took 6 bases from V and 5 from J, leaving 19 bases between them. Germline V gene sequence: CDR1 SNHLY, CDR2 FYNNEI. The length of the CDR3 is 15 residues. Here the CDR3 reads CASRLRSQPGETQYF. The CDR3 bases are TGTGCCAGCAGGCTGCGAAGCCAGCCGGGGGAGACCCAGTACTTC.